This TCR beta chain emerged from a study of shared clonotypes between healthy human individuals. Overall study context: Donors, aged 18 to 49, were a couple of women and a few men. Each donor contributed plates that comprised three CD4 naive, three CD4 memory, two CD8 naive and one CD8 memory.

Clones were read by immunoSEQ multiplex PCR, and TCRdb kept only the in-frame ones, dropping some. Of 550,000 to 850,000 clones in the sample, approximately 79% were seen once. Study-wide points: Investigators collected only blood, and repertoires in tissues likely differ. The study generally estimated greater richness for naive than memory subsets.

About this clone: Antigen specificity is unknown.

The CDR3 spans 15 residues. CDR1 and CDR2 (germline): LNHDA, SQIVND (reference sequence). J was trimmed by 4 bases and V by 4 bases; bases with no gene match: 7. V gene TRBV19 combines with J gene TRBJ1-2; TRBD1 agrees at 9 bases. The material sequenced was memory CD4+ T cells sorted from blood. Subset noted: CD45RA-negative fraction. The receptor was derived from a woman in her 30s in good health. The CDR3 sequence is CASSNTGGSGYGYTF. As DNA, the CDR3 is TGTGCCAGTAGTAATACAGGGGGCAGCGGCTATGGCTACACCTTC.